The TCR beta chain described here comes from a study of T cell repertoires in cytomegalovirus infection. Study-level information: Public TCR beta signatures indicated both CMV infection and matching HLA type. Study observations and caveats: CMV-specific TCR beta clonotypes restricted by HLA-C were the ones dominating the ex vivo response. Identification of carriers of CMV plus the relevant HLA was performed using cumulative public TCR beta family frequency.

This clonotype has just a few counts. Its antigen is not identified. Using its own MiXCR run on the reads, TCRdb lists one record per CDR3 protein. The sample lists approximately 990,000 distinct CDR3 sequences, approximately 31% occurring once. The V segment lost 3 bases and the J segment 8 bases; nucleotides outside the gene matches: 9. The CDR3 is made up of 14 amino acids. Germline CDR1 reads SGHNT; CDR2 reads YYREEE (reference sequence). The chain employs TRBV5-4 and TRBJ1-2; TRBD1 matches at 8 bases. The receptor comes from a human donor in good health (CMV status not recorded). Some clones in this sample may be carry-over from other donors' samples. The source was cultured CD8+ T cells from PBMCs, collected from culture after CMV antigen stimulation. The CDR3 DNA sequence: TGTGCCAGCAGCTACCCAGGGGGCGGCTTAGGCTACACCTTC. Protein sequence: CASSYPGGGLGYTF.